This T cell receptor beta chain originates from a study of kidney transplant recipient with SARS-CoV-2 infection. TCRdb re-derived calls from the reads in MiXCR, one entry per CDR3 protein. Counted here are under 300,000 distinct CDR3 sequences, around 30% occurring once; the ten biggest clones make up less than 8.5%. This clonotype was seen many times. V gave up 5 bases and J gave up 4 bases, with 14 bases separating them. The germline gives CDR1 MDHEN, CDR2 SYDVKM. This CDR3 is 14 amino acids long. The TCR sequence derives from a young adult male patient who had COVID-19 and was a kidney transplant recipient. Some T cells may be supplied by the graft donor. The chain joins TRBV28 to TRBJ1-1; tentative D call: TRBD1 (5 bases). Source: a blood sample, taken at baseline and on day 111 from a kidney transplant recipient. This CDR3 is CASSPGTLGTEAFF. CDR3 DNA sequence: TGTGCCAGCAGTCCCGGGACCTTGGGCACTGAAGCTTTCTTT.